The 7 T cell receptor beta chains given below trace back to one sample, sequenced in a study of human T cells and chemical hapten exposure. TCRdb re-called the RACE reads through MiXCR, storing one row per CDR3 protein. The sample holds 90,000 to 120,000 distinct CDR3 sequences, 11% seen once. Time point defined: patch test 1, 2 weeks after DPC sensitization. Specified treatment: therapeutic diphenylcyclopropenone sensitization with weekly scalp DPC. The sequenced sample was whole blood, obtained in connection with sensitization to the hapten diphenylcyclopropenone (DPC). These receptors were obtained from a woman aged 40 to 50 with alopecia areata. Some clones in this sample may be carry-over from other donors' samples.

This clonotype was picked up many times. The J gene is TRBJ2-1, the V gene TRBV5-1; D gene unclear. Germline CDR1 and CDR2: SGHRS and YFSETQ. The CDR3 spans 17 residues. The V end lost 3 bases, the J end lost 0 bases, and 16 bases lay between the germline ends. The CDR3 DNA sequence: TGCGCCAGCAGCTCCTACCGGACGGATAGCTCCTACAATGAGCAGTTCTTC. It codes for CASSSYRTDSSYNEQFF.

J is TRBJ2-3 and V is TRBV25-1, with TRBD2 identical over 10 bases. Germline CDR1 is MGHDK and CDR2 is SYGVNS. This CDR3 comprises 15 residues. Trimming removed 4 bases from V and 2 bases from J; junction bases left unmatched: 3. DNA of the CDR3: TGTGCCAGCAGTGGGACTAGCGGATTCACAGATACGCAGTATTTT. Translated, it gives CASSGTSGFTDTQYF.

This sequence joins TRBV6-6 and TRBJ1-4; 9 bases are shared with TRBD1. This CDR3 spans 14 amino acids. Germline-derived CDR1 and CDR2 are MNHNY and SVGAGI (reference sequence). J lost 8 bases, V lost 6 bases, and 7 bases had no gene match. CDR3 nucleotides: TGTGCCAGCAGACCGGGACAGGGAGGGGAAAAACTGTTTTTT. Protein: CASRPGQGGEKLFF.

For this clonotype: A much bigger clone sits one base away, suggesting this may be a read error. The chain is built from TRBV20-1 and TRBJ1-5, with D unclear. From germline, CDR1 is DFQATT and CDR2 SNEGSKA (reference sequence). This CDR3 contains 15 residues. The CDR3 is CSARGRADSYQPQHF. CDR3 bases: TGCAGTGCCCGCGGGAGGGCGGATAGCTATCAGCCCCAGCATTTT.

Only a few counts were recorded for this clonotype. The genes are TRBV4-3 and TRBJ1-1; D uncertain. CDR3 length: 14 residues. The germline gives CDR1 LGHNA, CDR2 YSLEER. V dropped 2 bases and J dropped 2 bases, with 9 bases sitting between them. The CDR3 sequence is CASSQKHTNTEAFF. The CDR3 nucleotides read TGCGCCAGCAGCCAAAAGCACACAAACACTGAAGCTTTCTTT.

This clonotype was detected only a few times. This chain uses TRBV6-5 with TRBJ1-2; the D gene is possibly TRBD1 (5 bases). Trimming left V 7 bases short and J 7 bases short, with 16 bases between. Germline CDR1 reads MNHEY; CDR2 reads SVGAGI. The CDR3 contains 13 residues. The CDR3 sequence is CASTQGVQAGYTF. The CDR3 DNA follows: TGTGCCAGCACCCAGGGCGTTCAGGCTGGCTACACCTTC.

This clonotype occurred many times. The genes are TRBV11-2 and TRBJ2-2; 7 nucleotides agree with TRBD2. This CDR3 contains 16 residues. Germline trimming cut 6 bases from V and 5 bases from J; bases unmatched to any gene: 12. From germline, CDR1 is SGHAT and CDR2 FQNNGV. CDR3 bases: TGTGCCAGCAGATCATTCGGTGGGAGGGCGACCGGGGAGCTGTTTTTT. This codes for CASRSFGGRATGELFF.